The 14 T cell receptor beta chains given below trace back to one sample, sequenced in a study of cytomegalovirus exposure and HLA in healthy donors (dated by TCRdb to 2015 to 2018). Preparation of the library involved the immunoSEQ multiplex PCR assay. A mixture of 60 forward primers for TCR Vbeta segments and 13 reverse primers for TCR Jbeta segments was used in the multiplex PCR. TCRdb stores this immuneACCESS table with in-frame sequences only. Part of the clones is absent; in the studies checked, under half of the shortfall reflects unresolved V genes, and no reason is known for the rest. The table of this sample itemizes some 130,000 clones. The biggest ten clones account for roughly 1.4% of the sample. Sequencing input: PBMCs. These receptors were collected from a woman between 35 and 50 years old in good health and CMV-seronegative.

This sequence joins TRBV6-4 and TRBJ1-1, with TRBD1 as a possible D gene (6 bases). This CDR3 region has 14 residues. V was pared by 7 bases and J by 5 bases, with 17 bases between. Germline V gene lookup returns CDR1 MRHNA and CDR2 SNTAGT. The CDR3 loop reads CASTFGGGKTEAFF. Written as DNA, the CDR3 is TGTGCCAGCACCTTCGGGGGGGGCAAGACTGAAGCTTTCTTT.

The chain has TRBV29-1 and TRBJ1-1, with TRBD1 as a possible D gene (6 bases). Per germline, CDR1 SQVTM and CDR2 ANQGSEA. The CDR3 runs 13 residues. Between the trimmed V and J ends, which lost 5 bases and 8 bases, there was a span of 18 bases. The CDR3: CSVPGPGAREAFF. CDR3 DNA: TGCAGCGTTCCGGGCCCAGGGGCACGGGAAGCTTTCTTT. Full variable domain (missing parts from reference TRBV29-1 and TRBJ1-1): SAVISQKPSRDICQRGTSLTIQCQVDSQVTMMFWYRQQPGQSLTLIATANQGSEATYESGFVIDKFPISRPNLTFSTLTVSNMSPEDSSIYLCSVPGPGAREAFFGQGTRLTVV.

The CDR3 nucleotides are TGTGCCAGCAGTAACCCAGTAGGGGCTGGAAACACCATATATTTT. This encodes CASSNPVGAGNTIYF. The chain is built from TRBV6-5 and TRBJ1-3, with D perhaps TRBD1 (5 bases). Germline CDR1 and CDR2: MNHEY and SVGAGI. The ends were cut back, 5 bases at V and 2 bases at J, with 13 bases in the middle. The CDR3 loop spans 15 amino acids.

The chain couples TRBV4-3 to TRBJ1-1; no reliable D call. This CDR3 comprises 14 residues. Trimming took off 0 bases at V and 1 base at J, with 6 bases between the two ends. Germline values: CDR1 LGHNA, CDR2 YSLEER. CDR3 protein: CASSQEPGNTEAFF. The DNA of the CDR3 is TGCGCCAGCAGCCAAGAACCAGGGAACACTGAAGCTTTCTTT.

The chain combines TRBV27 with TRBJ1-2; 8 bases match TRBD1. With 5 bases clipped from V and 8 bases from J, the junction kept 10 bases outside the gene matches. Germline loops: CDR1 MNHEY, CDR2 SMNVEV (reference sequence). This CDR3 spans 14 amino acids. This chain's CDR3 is CASSTLTGDEGYTF. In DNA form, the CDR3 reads TGTGCCAGCAGTACTTTGACAGGGGATGAGGGCTACACCTTC.

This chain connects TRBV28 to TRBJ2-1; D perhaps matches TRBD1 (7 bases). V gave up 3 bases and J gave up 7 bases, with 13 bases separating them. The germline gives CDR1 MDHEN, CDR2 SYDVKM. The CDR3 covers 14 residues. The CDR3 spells CASSFGQGGNEQFF. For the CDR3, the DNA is TGTGCCAGCAGTTTTGGGCAGGGGGGAAATGAGCAGTTCTTC.

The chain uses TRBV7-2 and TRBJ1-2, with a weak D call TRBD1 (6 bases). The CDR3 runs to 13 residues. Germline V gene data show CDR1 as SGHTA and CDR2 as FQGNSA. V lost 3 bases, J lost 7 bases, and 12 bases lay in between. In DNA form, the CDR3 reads TGTGCCAGCAGCTTCAATACAGGGTTTGGCTACACCTTC. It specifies CASSFNTGFGYTF.

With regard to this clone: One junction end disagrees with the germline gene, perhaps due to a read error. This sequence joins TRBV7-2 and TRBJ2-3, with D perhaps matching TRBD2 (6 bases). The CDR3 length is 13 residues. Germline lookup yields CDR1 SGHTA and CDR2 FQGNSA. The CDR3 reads CASSGGERDTRYF. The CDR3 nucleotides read TGTGCCAGCAGCGGAGGGGAGAGAGATACGCGGTATTTT.

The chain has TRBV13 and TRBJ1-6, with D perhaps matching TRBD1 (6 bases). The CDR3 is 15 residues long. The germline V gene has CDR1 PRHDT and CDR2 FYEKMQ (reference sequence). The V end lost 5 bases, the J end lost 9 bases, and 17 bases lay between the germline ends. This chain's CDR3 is CASSTQTGLGSPLHF. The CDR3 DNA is TGTGCCAGCAGCACACAGACAGGTCTGGGTTCACCCCTCCACTTT.

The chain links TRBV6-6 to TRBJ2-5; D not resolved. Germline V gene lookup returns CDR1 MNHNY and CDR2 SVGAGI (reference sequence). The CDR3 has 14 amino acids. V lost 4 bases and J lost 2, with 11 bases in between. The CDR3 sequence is CASSSAWAQETQYF. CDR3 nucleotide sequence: TGTGCCAGCAGTTCCGCTTGGGCGCAAGAGACCCAGTACTTC.

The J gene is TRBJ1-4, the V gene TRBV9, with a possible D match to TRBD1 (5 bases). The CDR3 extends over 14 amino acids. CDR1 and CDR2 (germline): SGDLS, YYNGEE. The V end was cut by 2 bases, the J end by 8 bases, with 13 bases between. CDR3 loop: CASSVAEGKEKLFF. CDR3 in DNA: TGTGCCAGCAGCGTTGCGGAGGGGAAAGAAAAACTGTTTTTT. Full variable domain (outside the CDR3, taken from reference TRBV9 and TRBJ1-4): DSGVTQTPKHLITATGQRVTLRCSPRSGDLSVYWYQQSLDQGLQFLIQYYNGEERAKGNILERFSAQQFPDLHSELNLSSLELGDSALYFCASSVAEGKEKLFFGSGTQLSVL.

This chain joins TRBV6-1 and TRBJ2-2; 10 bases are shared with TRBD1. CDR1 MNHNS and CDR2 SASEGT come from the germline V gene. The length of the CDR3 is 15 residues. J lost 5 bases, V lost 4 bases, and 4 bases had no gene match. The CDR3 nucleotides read TGTGCCAGCAGTGGGACAGGGGGACATACCGGGGAGCTGTTTTTT. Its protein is CASSGTGGHTGELFF.

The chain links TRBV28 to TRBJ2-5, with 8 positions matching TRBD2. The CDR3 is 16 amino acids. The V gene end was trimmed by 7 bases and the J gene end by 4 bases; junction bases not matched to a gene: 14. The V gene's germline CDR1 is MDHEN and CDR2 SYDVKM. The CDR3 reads CASMGGGAGAAETQYF. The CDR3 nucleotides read TGTGCCAGCATGGGGGGAGGAGCGGGGGCGGCAGAGACCCAGTACTTC. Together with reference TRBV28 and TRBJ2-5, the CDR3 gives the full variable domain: DVKVTQSSRYLVKRTGEKVFLECVQDMDHENMFWYRQDPGLGLRLIYFSYDVKMKEKGDIPEGYSVSREKKERFSLILESASTNQTSMYLCASMGGGAGAAETQYFGPGTRLLVL.

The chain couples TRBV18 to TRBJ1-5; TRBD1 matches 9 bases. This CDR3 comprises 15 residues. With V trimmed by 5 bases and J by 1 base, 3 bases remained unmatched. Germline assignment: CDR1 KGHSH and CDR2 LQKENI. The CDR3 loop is CASSEGQGSNQPQHF. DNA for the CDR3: TGTGCCAGCTCAGAAGGACAGGGGAGCAATCAGCCCCAGCATTTT.